The 25 T cell receptor beta chains reported below all come from one sample, sequenced in a study of control samples from healthy donors and cancer patients. TCRdb's table, derived via immunoSEQ multiplex PCR, lists solely in-frame clones and lacks some. This sample has 100,000 to 150,000 clones, with approximately 92% found just once. The specimen was PBMCs. These TCRs come from an elderly man with head and neck cancer.

V usage is TRBV5-1 and J usage is TRBJ1-2, with 7 nucleotides matching TRBD1. The CDR3 runs to 17 residues. After removal of 3 bases from V and 2 bases from J, the junction contained 13 bases not matched to a gene. Looked up from germline, CDR1 is SGHRS and CDR2 is YFSETQ. The CDR3: CASSSVGGTVLNYGYTF. For the CDR3, the DNA is TGCGCCAGCAGCTCAGTCGGCGGGACAGTTTTGAACTATGGCTACACCTTC.

V is TRBV3-1 (or the pseudogene TRBV3-2) and J is TRBJ1-3; D remains ambiguous. CDR3 length: 16 amino acids. Looked up from germline, CDR1 is LGHDT and CDR2 is YNNKEL (reference sequence). Trimming cost V 1 base and J 0 bases, with 10 bases left between them. This CDR3 is CASSQGSHPSGNTIYF. In DNA form, the CDR3 reads TGTGCCAGCAGCCAAGGGAGCCACCCCTCTGGAAACACCATATATTTT.

V usage is TRBV3-1 (or the pseudogene TRBV3-2) and J usage is TRBJ1-5, with D unclear. The V and J ends lost 1 base and 3 bases respectively, with 7 bases between them. The length of the CDR3 is 14 residues. Per the germline V gene, CDR1 is LGHDT and CDR2 is YNNKEL (reference sequence). The CDR3 is CASSQGLSNQPQHF. The CDR3 DNA is TGTGCCAGCAGCCAAGGACTGTCCAATCAGCCCCAGCATTTT.

This chain links TRBV5-5 with TRBJ2-2; D gene unclear. The CDR3 has 18 amino acids. With 1 base removed from V and 3 bases from J, the gap between germline ends came to 19 bases. CDR1 is SGHKS, CDR2 YYEKEE, per germline (reference sequence). The CDR3 coding sequence is TGTGCCAGCAGCTTGTTTGTCACGTCAACACCTTACACCGGGGAGCTGTTTTTT. It codes for CASSLFVTSTPYTGELFF.

V gene TRBV6-4 combines with J gene TRBJ1-1; D remains ambiguous. CDR3 length: 13 amino acids. V was clipped by 4 bases and J by 0 bases, with 6 bases between them. Germline V gene lookup returns CDR1 MRHNA and CDR2 SNTAGT. The CDR3 loop is CASSAVLNTEAFF. The CDR3 DNA is TGTGCCAGCAGTGCCGTCTTGAACACTGAAGCTTTCTTT.

The gene calls are TRBV6-5 and TRBJ1-3, with 7 bases aligning to TRBD1. This CDR3 comprises 16 residues. V lost 0 bases and J lost 3; bases outside the gene matches: 5. The germline V gene encodes CDR1 MNHEY and CDR2 SVGAGI. The CDR3 protein is CASSYSGTALGNTIYF. Written as DNA, the CDR3 is TGTGCCAGCAGTTACTCAGGGACAGCCCTTGGAAACACCATATATTTT.

This clone came up once. J is TRBJ2-3 and V is TRBV7-9; 15 bases fit TRBD2. This CDR3 is built from 15 residues. The germline CDR1 and CDR2 sequences are SEHNR and FQNEAQ (reference sequence). J lost 8 bases, V lost 5 bases, and 5 bases had no gene match. CDR3 coding DNA: TGTGCCAGCAGCCGGACTAGCGGGGGGGCCTTTACGCAGTATTTT. It encodes CASSRTSGGAFTQYF.

This chain joins TRBV30 and TRBJ1-4; 8 bases match TRBD1. V dropped 4 bases and J dropped 10; count of bases not matched to a gene: 8. Germline values: CDR1 GTSNPN, CDR2 SVGIG (reference sequence). The CDR3 is 13 amino acids. CDR3 nucleotide sequence: TGTGCCTGGAACGGACAGGGTAGCGCAAAACTGTTTTTT. Translated: CAWNGQGSAKLFF.

As for this clone: Other DNA sequences from this sample encode an identical CDR3 as well. CDR3 nucleotides: TGTGCCACCAGCAGAGACACAGCCTACGAGCAGTACTTC. It is translated as CATSRDTAYEQYF. The rearrangement links TRBV15 to TRBJ2-7, with D unresolved. This CDR3 is built from 13 residues. Germline-derived CDR1 and CDR2 are LNHNV and YYDKDF (reference sequence). Trimming took 0 bases from V and 2 from J, leaving 5 bases between them.

This rearrangement joins TRBV29-1 to TRBJ2-3, with TRBD2 matching over 7 bases. The germline CDR1 and CDR2 sequences are SQVTM and ANQGSEA. The CDR3 runs to 13 residues. V trimming: 3 bases; J trimming: 5 bases; junction bases outside the gene matches: 5. The chain's CDR3 is CSVDDGGRDTQYF. The CDR3, as DNA: TGCAGCGTTGACGACGGGGGGAGAGATACGCAGTATTTT.

This clone was seen a few times. The identical CDR3 is also encoded by other nucleotide sequences in the sample. The chain joins TRBV20-1 to TRBJ1-2; possible D gene TRBD1, 5 bases. The V and J ends lost 6 bases and 6 bases respectively, with 5 bases between them. CDR1 and CDR2 from the germline V gene are DFQATT and SNEGSKA (reference sequence). This CDR3 contains 9 residues. The CDR3 bases are TGCAGTGCAGGGGATGGCTACACCTTC. The encoded protein is CSAGDGYTF.

The CDR3 nucleotides are TGTGCCAGCAGCCAAGATCCTAAAAGGGCTTTCTTT. This codes for CASSQDPKRAFF. This sequence joins TRBV3-1 (or the pseudogene TRBV3-2) and TRBJ1-1, with D unclear. This CDR3 region has 12 residues. V dropped 0 bases and J dropped 11 bases, with 10 bases sitting between them. Germline assignment: CDR1 LGHDT and CDR2 YNNKEL (reference sequence).

This chain joins TRBV27 and TRBJ2-2; unclear D gene. V was pared by 5 bases and J by 5 bases, with 9 bases between. There are 13 residues in the CDR3. Per germline, CDR1 MNHEY and CDR2 SMNVEV (reference sequence). CDR3 nucleotides: TGTGCCAGCAGTAGAAGCAGAACCGGGGAGCTGTTTTTT. It codes for CASSRSRTGELFF.

V is TRBV7-9 and J is TRBJ2-2; D uncertain. CDR1 is SEHNR and CDR2 is FQNEAQ in the germline V gene (reference sequence). The V end was cut by 0 bases, the J end by 4 bases, with 3 bases between. This CDR3 contains 13 residues. CDR3 in DNA: TGTGCCAGCAGCTTAGCCCCCACCGGGGAGCTGTTTTTT. Protein sequence: CASSLAPTGELFF.

The chain couples TRBV4-1 to TRBJ1-2; D gene ambiguous. The CDR3 is 16 amino acids. Between the trimmed V and J ends, which lost 0 bases and 5 bases, there was a span of 16 bases. The germline gives CDR1 MGHRA, CDR2 YSYEKL. CDR3 sequence: CASSQETRTAEYGYTF. In nucleotides, the CDR3 is TGCGCCAGCAGCCAAGAAACGAGAACAGCTGAGTATGGCTACACCTTC.

The J gene is TRBJ2-7, the V gene TRBV2, with TRBD1 matching 10 bases. V dropped 11 bases and J dropped 7; count of bases not matched to a gene: 11. Germline assignment: CDR1 SNHLY and CDR2 FYNNEI. The CDR3 spans 13 residues. The CDR3 sequence: CAGGTGTGVEQYF. For the CDR3, the DNA is TGTGCCGGAGGAACCGGGACAGGGGTAGAGCAGTACTTC.

The chain recombines TRBV18 with TRBJ1-3; D ambiguous. Trimming took off 3 bases at V and 0 bases at J, with 9 bases between the two ends. Germline V CDR1 and CDR2: KGHSH, LQKENI. The CDR3 totals 15 residues. The CDR3: CASSPEGLSGNTIYF. CDR3 nucleotide sequence: TGTGCCAGCTCACCGGAGGGCCTCTCTGGAAACACCATATATTTT.

CDR3 in amino acids: CASSRDNTDTQYF. The CDR3 nucleotides read TGTGCCAGCAGCCGCGACAACACAGATACGCAGTATTTT. This chain links TRBV7-7 with TRBJ2-3, with D hard to call. The germline V and J ends were trimmed by 5 bases and 2 bases, with 8 bases remaining between them. The germline CDR1 and CDR2 sequences are SSHAT and FNYEAQ (reference sequence). This CDR3 contains 13 residues.

The CDR3 reads CASSPPGLDRNYGYTF. CDR3 DNA: TGTGCCAGCTCACCACCGGGCCTAGACAGGAACTATGGCTACACCTTC. J is TRBJ1-2 and V is TRBV18; possibly TRBD1 for D (6 bases). Trimming removed 0 bases at V and 2 bases at J, with 13 bases between. Germline CDR1 KGHSH, CDR2 LQKENI. The CDR3 has 16 residues.

The chain carries TRBV27 and TRBJ1-5; tentatively, D is TRBD1 (6 bases). Germline CDR1 and CDR2: MNHEY and SMNVEV (reference sequence). With 3 bases removed from V and 3 bases from J, the gap between germline ends came to 18 bases. This CDR3 comprises 17 residues. The CDR3, as DNA: TGTGCCAGCAGTTTCGGGGGGCAAGACAGTTCCAATCAGCCCCAGCATTTT. As protein: CASSFGGQDSSNQPQHF.

The V call is TRBV19, the J call TRBJ2-7; weak D call: TRBD2 (6 bases). The V end was cut by 5 bases, the J end by 5 bases, with 16 bases between. Looked up from germline, CDR1 is LNHDA and CDR2 is SQIVND (reference sequence). This CDR3 region has 14 residues. CDR3 in amino acids: CASSARLEGHEQYF. The CDR3 DNA follows: TGTGCCAGTAGTGCCCGCTTGGAGGGCCACGAGCAGTACTTC.

J is TRBJ2-1 and V is TRBV5-4; the D is unclear. The V gene lost 0 bases and the J gene lost 5 bases, with 9 bases spanning the gap. Germline values: CDR1 SGHNT, CDR2 YYREEE (reference sequence). The CDR3 consists of 14 residues. This CDR3 reads CASSLEPAHNEQFF. The CDR3 region has the DNA TGTGCCAGCAGCTTGGAACCCGCCCACAATGAGCAGTTCTTC.

This chain joins TRBV4-2 and TRBJ1-1; perhaps TRBD1 as D (5 bases). CDR1 and CDR2 from the germline V gene are LGHNA and YNFKEQ. The CDR3 length is 14 residues. V shed 0 bases and J shed 6 bases, with 11 bases lying between them. CDR3 sequence (DNA): TGTGCCAGCAGCCAAGACTGGGGGAGCCCTGAAGCTTTCTTT. It specifies CASSQDWGSPEAFF.

This chain links TRBV18 with TRBJ2-3; unclear D gene. The CDR3 is 14 amino acids. The ends were cut back, 2 bases at V and 1 base at J, with 7 bases in the middle. From germline, CDR1 is KGHSH and CDR2 LQKENI. This chain's CDR3 is CASSPSVGTDTQYF. CDR3 nucleotide sequence: TGTGCCAGCTCACCATCCGTAGGCACAGATACGCAGTATTTT.

The V gene is TRBV6-2 or TRBV6-3, the J gene TRBJ1-1; D not resolved. Per the germline V gene, CDR1 is MNHEY and CDR2 is SVGEGT. This CDR3 has 14 residues. Trimming stripped 0 bases from V and 3 bases from J, with 8 bases between. CDR3 loop: CASSYSSAYTEAFF. For the CDR3, the DNA is TGTGCCAGCAGTTACTCCTCCGCCTACACTGAAGCTTTCTTT.